Presented here are 28 T cell receptor beta chains from one specimen sequenced in a study of human T cells and chemical hapten exposure. From the RACE reads, TCRdb called clonotypes with MiXCR, one entry per CDR3 protein. The table shows 130,000 or so distinct CDR3 sequences, with approximately 9.1% occurring only once. Time point reported: healthy volunteer bleed at 2 weeks. Whole blood that had not been fractionated was the source of extracted total RNA. Sample: whole blood. The receptors were sampled from a male donor in good health. Some clones in this sample may be carry-over from other donors' samples.

This clonotype turned up a few times. The gene calls are TRBV20-1 and TRBJ1-1; D is ambiguous. CDR1 DFQATT and CDR2 SNEGSKA come from the germline V gene (reference sequence). V was trimmed by 6 bases and J by 5 bases, leaving 10 bases between them. This CDR3 contains 11 residues. In DNA, the CDR3 is TGCAGTGCCCTCAGATGGACTGAAGCTTTCTTT. Its protein product is CSALRWTEAFF.

This clonotype occurred once. V gene TRBV11-1 combines with J gene TRBJ2-7; tentatively, D is TRBD1 (6 bases). The CDR3 contains 14 residues. Germline loops: CDR1 SGHAT, CDR2 FQDESV (reference sequence). V was cut by 5 bases and J by 5 bases, with 16 bases left in between. The CDR3 DNA is TGTGCCAGCAGCCCTCAGACAGGCTTGGACGAGCAGTACTTC. Translation: CASSPQTGLDEQYF.

The genes are TRBV10-3 and TRBJ2-3, with a weak D call TRBD2 (6 bases). V lost 6 bases, J lost 1 base, and 14 bases lay in between. This CDR3 spans 15 amino acids. Germline V lookup: CDR1 ENHRY, CDR2 SYGVKD. The CDR3 DNA reads as TGTGCCATCAGCGACACCAGGAGGGGCACAGATACGCAGTATTTT. This encodes CAISDTRRGTDTQYF.

This clonotype was recorded a few times. This chain joins TRBV5-1 and TRBJ2-7; no clear D gene. CDR1 and CDR2 (germline): SGHRS, YFSETQ. The CDR3 consists of 15 residues. Trimming cost V 1 base and J 1 base, with 12 bases left between them. The CDR3 DNA reads TGCGCCAGCAGCTTGACGCTCCTACGGTCCTACGAGCAGTACTTC. Its translation: CASSLTLLRSYEQYF.

This clonotype showed up many times. This chain connects TRBV20-1 to TRBJ1-6, with D maybe TRBD1 (6 bases). The CDR3 runs to 15 residues. Trimming shortened V by 0 bases and J by 6 bases, and 12 bases separated the two germline ends. The V gene's germline CDR1 is DFQATT and CDR2 SNEGSKA (reference sequence). The chain's CDR3 is CSARDLTGANSPLHF. In DNA, the CDR3 is TGCAGTGCTAGAGATCTTACGGGGGCTAATTCACCCCTCCACTTT.

This clonotype is a singleton in its sample. V is TRBV6-1 and J is TRBJ1-5; TRBD1 is a possible D gene (6 bases). CDR3 size: 11 residues. V gave up 3 bases and J gave up 9 bases, with 6 bases separating them. Germline V gene sequence: CDR1 MNHNS, CDR2 SASEGT. The CDR3 reads CASSEDRPQHF. For the CDR3, the DNA is TGTGCCAGCAGTGAGGACAGGCCCCAGCATTTT.

This sequence joins TRBV3-1 and TRBJ1-1, with 8 bases lining up with TRBD1. J gave up 0 bases and V 3 bases, and 6 bases lay outside the gene matches. The germline CDR1 and CDR2 sequences are LGHDT and YNNKEL (reference sequence). This CDR3 spans 16 amino acids. CDR3 coding DNA: TGTGCCAGCAGCCACAGATCGGACAGGGTGAACACTGAAGCTTTCTTT. This codes for CASSHRSDRVNTEAFF.

In its sample, this clonotype was seen a few times. The genes are TRBV20-1 and TRBJ2-3; 7 nucleotides align to TRBD2. After removal of 6 bases from V and 2 bases from J, the junction contained 20 bases not matched to a gene. Germline V lookup: CDR1 DFQATT, CDR2 SNEGSKA (reference sequence). CDR3 length equals 18 residues. The CDR3 DNA sequence: TGCAGTGCCCCCCCTAGAGGGAGGGCTGTTGGTCTCACAGATACGCAGTATTTT. Translating it yields CSAPPRGRAVGLTDTQYF.

This clonotype was observed a few times. The chain is built from TRBV10-3 and TRBJ2-7, with D possibly TRBD2 on 6 matching bases. This CDR3 contains 16 residues. Germline V CDR1 and CDR2: ENHRY, SYGVKD. V was clipped by 6 bases and J by 0 bases, with 18 bases between them. This CDR3 is CAISQWREARSYEQYF. CDR3 coding DNA: TGTGCCATCAGCCAGTGGAGGGAGGCGCGCTCCTACGAGCAGTACTTC.

This clonotype was counted a few times. The CDR3 is CASSSPGTSLNTQYF. CDR3 coding DNA: TGTGCCAGCAGTTCTCCCGGGACTAGTCTGAATACGCAGTATTTT. The chain is built from TRBV28 and TRBJ2-3, with 8 bases identical to TRBD2. The CDR3 loop spans 15 amino acids. CDR1 is MDHEN, CDR2 SYDVKM, per germline. The V and J ends lost 4 bases and 7 bases, in that order; junction bases with no gene match: 10. Combining the CDR3 with reference TRBV28 and TRBJ2-3 gives the whole variable domain DVKVTQSSRYLVKRTGEKVFLECVQDMDHENMFWYRQDPGLGLRLIYFSYDVKMKEKGDIPEGYSVSREKKERFSLILESASTNQTSMYLCASSSPGTSLNTQYFGPGTRLTVL.

The sample holds a few counts of this clonotype. This chain connects TRBV4-3 to TRBJ2-5, with 9 bases aligning to TRBD1. Unmatched junction bases numbered 1, after V lost 2 bases and J lost 0 bases. The CDR3 is made up of 15 amino acids. Per germline, CDR1 LGHNA and CDR2 YSLEER. Here the CDR3 reads CASSQTGGDQETQYF. The CDR3 DNA reads as TGCGCCAGCAGCCAAACAGGGGGCGACCAAGAGACCCAGTACTTC.

The chain couples TRBV12-3 or TRBV12-4 to TRBJ2-7, with 12 bases lining up with TRBD2. The CDR3 sequence is 17 residues long. The V segment lost 2 bases and the J segment 4 bases; nucleotides outside the gene matches: 9. CDR3 sequence (DNA): TGTGCCAGCAGTTTAACGCTCGGACTAGCGGGACCGTACGAGCAGTACTTC. Residues: CASSLTLGLAGPYEQYF.

This clonotype was detected ten times or more. This chain uses TRBV6-1 with TRBJ2-7; 8 bases are a match to TRBD2. The V gene's germline CDR1 is MNHNS and CDR2 SASEGT. V lost 4 bases, J lost 0 bases, and 8 bases stayed unmatched. This CDR3 has 16 amino acids. As DNA, the CDR3 is TGTGCCAGCAGTGTCCCTCGACTAGCGCTCTCCTACGAGCAGTACTTC. Encoded protein: CASSVPRLALSYEQYF.

This rearrangement joins TRBV6-5 to TRBJ1-3; no definite D call. CDR3 length: 16 residues. Deletions cut 0 bases from V and 0 bases from J, with 9 bases between. Germline loops: CDR1 MNHEY, CDR2 SVGAGI. The CDR3 sequence: CASSYSEASSGNTIYF. In nucleotides, the CDR3 is TGTGCCAGCAGTTACTCAGAGGCATCCTCTGGAAACACCATATATTTT.

This clonotype has more than one count but fewer than ten. The gene calls are TRBV5-1 and TRBJ2-5; no firm D call. The CDR3 has 14 residues. Looked up from germline, CDR1 is SGHRS and CDR2 is YFSETQ. Trimming cost V 4 bases and J 3 bases, with 13 bases left between them. The CDR3 nucleotides are TGCGCCAGCAGCCCGGAAAGGTTGGAAGAGACCCAGTACTTC. Residues: CASSPERLEETQYF.

In this sample, this clonotype turned up many times. V and J are TRBV20-1 and TRBJ2-1; D gene ambiguous. CDR3 length: 13 amino acids. V was clipped by 0 bases and J by 2 bases, with 5 bases between them. In germline, CDR1 is DFQATT, CDR2 SNEGSKA (reference sequence). For the CDR3, the DNA is TGCAGTGCTAGAGATGAGCCCTACAATGAGCAGTTCTTC. This codes for CSARDEPYNEQFF.

This clonotype was seen many times. The chain combines TRBV11-2 with TRBJ1-5; D remains ambiguous. This CDR3 region has 13 residues. V lost 6 bases and J lost 3, with 9 bases in between. The germline V gene encodes CDR1 SGHAT and CDR2 FQNNGV. CDR3 sequence (DNA): TGTGCCAGCAGTGGCAGCAACAATCAGCCCCAGCATTTT. Translation: CASSGSNNQPQHF.

This clonotype was detected only a few times. This chain connects TRBV7-2 to TRBJ1-2; the D gene is possibly TRBD1 (5 bases). V lost 5 bases and J lost 3, with 13 bases in between. Germline values: CDR1 SGHTA, CDR2 FQGNSA. This CDR3 region has 14 residues. The CDR3 sequence is CASSPHTTDYGYTF. The CDR3 nucleotides are TGTGCCAGCAGCCCGCATACGACAGACTATGGCTACACCTTC.

A few counts support this clonotype. The J gene is TRBJ2-7, the V gene TRBV20-1, with D possibly matching TRBD1 (5 bases). This CDR3 region has 16 residues. Deletions cut 3 bases from V and 0 bases from J, with 18 bases between. The V gene's germline CDR1 is DFQATT and CDR2 SNEGSKA (reference sequence). In DNA form, the CDR3 reads TGCAGTGCTAGCCGAAACCAGGGTGCCCCCTCCTACGAGCAGTACTTC. This sequence encodes CSASRNQGAPSYEQYF.

A word on this clonotype: This clone may be a read error of a much larger clone one base away. The genes are TRBV4-3 and TRBJ2-7; 7 bases map to TRBD1. The CDR3 is 15 amino acids. Germline V CDR1 and CDR2: LGHNA, YSLEER. V was pared by 1 base and J by 6 bases, with 9 bases of the junction left unmatched. Here the CDR3 reads CASSQVTGSCSEQYF. The CDR3 DNA reads TGCGCCAGCAGCCAAGTGACAGGGTCTTGCTCCGAGCAGTACTTC.

This clonotype was picked up a small number of times. The chain has TRBV5-1 and TRBJ1-5; possibly TRBD1 for D (6 bases). CDR3 length: 15 residues. The V gene's germline CDR1 is SGHRS and CDR2 YFSETQ. The V gene lost 4 bases and the J gene lost 2 bases, with 13 bases spanning the gap. For the CDR3, the DNA is TGCGCCAGCAGCCCAAGGGACAATGGCAATCAGCCCCAGCATTTT. Residues: CASSPRDNGNQPQHF.

This clonotype has ten or more counts. This sequence joins TRBV27 and TRBJ2-5; 7 nucleotides match TRBD1. With 3 bases clipped from V and 0 bases from J, the junction kept 4 bases outside the gene matches. Germline loops: CDR1 MNHEY, CDR2 SMNVEV (reference sequence). The CDR3 covers 15 residues. This chain's CDR3 is CASSFRDSYQETQYF. The CDR3 bases are TGTGCCAGCAGTTTCCGGGACAGTTACCAAGAGACCCAGTACTTC.

This clonotype was counted a few times. This sequence joins TRBV6-5 and TRBJ1-6; the D is unclear. The CDR3 consists of 16 residues. Germline V gives CDR1 MNHEY, CDR2 SVGAGI. Deletions cut 0 bases from V and 6 bases from J, with 12 bases between. CDR3 nucleotides: TGTGCCAGCAGTTACTCGAGGGCCGCCTTTAATTCACCCCTCCACTTT. Translating it yields CASSYSRAAFNSPLHF.

The chain is built from TRBV7-9 and TRBJ1-2; D is possibly TRBD1 (6 bases). The V end lost 5 bases, the J end lost 3 bases, and 13 bases lay between the germline ends. This CDR3 has 14 amino acids. Germline V gene data show CDR1 as SEHNR and CDR2 as FQNEAQ (reference sequence). CDR3 residues: CASSTGHSDYGYTF. CDR3 in DNA: TGTGCCAGCAGCACGGGACATTCAGACTATGGCTACACCTTC.

This clonotype was recorded a few times. The rearrangement uses TRBV9 and TRBJ2-7; 7 nucleotides match TRBD1. The CDR3 length is 18 residues. Germline assignment: CDR1 SGDLS and CDR2 YYNGEE. V lost 0 bases and J lost 3; bases outside the gene matches: 15. This chain's CDR3 is CASSVGPKMTGMDYEQYF. For the CDR3, the DNA is TGTGCCAGCAGCGTAGGCCCCAAGATGACAGGGATGGACTACGAGCAGTACTTC.

In this sample, this clonotype turned up a few times. The chain couples TRBV10-3 to TRBJ1-5, with a weak D call TRBD1 (5 bases). Germline CDR1 ENHRY, CDR2 SYGVKD. There are 15 residues in the CDR3. V was clipped by 0 bases and J by 4 bases, with 10 bases between them. The DNA of the CDR3 is TGTGCCATCAGTGAGTCCACAGGAGCAAATCAGCCCCAGCATTTT. This encodes CAISESTGANQPQHF.

This clonotype has more than one count but fewer than ten. J is TRBJ1-4 and V is TRBV11-2; D is ambiguous. The CDR3 has 15 amino acids. CDR1 and CDR2 (germline): SGHAT, FQNNGV. V gave up 4 bases and J gave up 5 bases, with 14 bases separating them. CDR3 in amino acids: CASSSNSQGNEKLFF. The DNA of the CDR3 is TGTGCCAGCAGCTCCAACAGCCAAGGGAATGAAAAACTGTTTTTT.

V and J are TRBV6-1 and TRBJ2-2, with unresolved D. Trimming pared 10 bases from V and 5 bases from J, leaving 17 bases between. This CDR3 has 14 amino acids. Per germline, CDR1 MNHNS and CDR2 SASEGT. The CDR3 sequence: CATWPFIGTGELFF. CDR3 DNA: TGTGCCACCTGGCCATTTATAGGGACCGGGGAGCTGTTTTTT.